This T cell receptor beta chain was sequenced during a study of blood T cell repertoires in COVID-19 (TCRdb year 2020). About the study as a whole: Samples covering the acute and convalescent phases of COVID-19 were provided by collaborators in the United States, Italy and Spain. The material from the prospective study consisted of cDNA or gDNA derived from T cells, B-cell-depleted T cells, or PBMCs. Sample metadata almost always included a de-identified subject ID, COVID-19 status, age in years and sex. Where available, HLA class I and class II types were taken from metadata supplied by the sample provider and were not determined by assay-based typing. Samples came from the ongoing ImmuneRACE study (first 160 participants) plus 1,254 subjects from 6 global collaborators. The repertoires were made available in a free public database intended to serve as a resource for research on the immune response to SARS-CoV-2. Deeply sampled blood TCRbeta repertoires from subjects exposed to, actively infected with, or recovered from COVID-19 were included in the dataset. What the authors observed across the whole study: How much clinical and demographic metadata was included differed by source and by participant, and the metadata was provided uncurated.

Note on this clone: Its recognized antigen is unknown. Per-base quality was not reported, and no clone a single base away is much larger than it.

TCRbeta CDR3 regions were amplified from genomic DNA by means of the immunoSEQ Assay, a bias-controlled multiplex PCR. In the authors' own workflow: The number of nucleated cells in each sample was estimated from the amplification of reference gene primers within the assay. Sequence reads were collapsed and filtered to measure the absolute abundance of every unique TCRbeta CDR3 rearrangement. Productive Simpson clonality was computed per sample as the square root of Simpson's diversity index over productive rearrangements. TCRdb re-hosts the immuneACCESS table, in-frame sequences only. Its copies lack some clones; in the studies checked, an unresolved V gene accounts for under half of them, and the cause for the rest is not known. That table gives V, J and clone size, and the DNA gave D and trimming. The sample contains about 260,000 clones, 86% of them found a single time. The top ten clones comprise almost 2% of the sample.

Each collaborating institution followed its own protocols to collect whole blood in K2EDTA tubes. For TCRbeta analysis, collaborator samples were shipped as frozen whole blood, as isolated PBMCs, or as DNA extracted from either sample type. V trim: 1 base; J trim: 5 bases; unmatched bases: 3. Via the germline V gene, CDR1 is SGHTA and CDR2 FQGTGA. The CDR3 measures 14 amino acids from cysteine to phenylalanine. Only the CDR3 DNA stays, 42 bases, in frame from base 1. The chain is assembled from TRBV7-3 and TRBJ2-7, with 9 bases matching TRBD2. The material sequenced was peripheral blood. This TCR derives from a young man with active or convalescent COVID-19. The CDR3 region has the sequence CASSLSGGADEQYF. The DNA reads as follows: TGTGCCAGCAGCTTAAGCGGGGGGGCCGACGAGCAGTACTTC.